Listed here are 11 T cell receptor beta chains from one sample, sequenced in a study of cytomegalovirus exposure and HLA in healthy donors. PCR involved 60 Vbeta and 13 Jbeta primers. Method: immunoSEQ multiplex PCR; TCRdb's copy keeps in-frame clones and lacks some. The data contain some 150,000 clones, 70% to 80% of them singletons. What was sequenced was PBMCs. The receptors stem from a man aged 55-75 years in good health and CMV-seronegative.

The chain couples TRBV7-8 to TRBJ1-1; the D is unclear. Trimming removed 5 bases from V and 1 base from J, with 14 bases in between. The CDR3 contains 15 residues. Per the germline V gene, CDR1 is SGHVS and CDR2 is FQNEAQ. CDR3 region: CASSIVRLGNTEAFF. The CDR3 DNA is TGTGCCAGCAGCATCGTACGACTCGGGAACACTGAAGCTTTCTTT.

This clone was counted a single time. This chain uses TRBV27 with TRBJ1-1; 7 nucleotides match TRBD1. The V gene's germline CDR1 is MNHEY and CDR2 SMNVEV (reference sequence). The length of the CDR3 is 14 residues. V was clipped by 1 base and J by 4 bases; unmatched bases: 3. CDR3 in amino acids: CASSLLGTATEAFF. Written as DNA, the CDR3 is TGTGCCAGCAGTTTATTGGGGACAGCCACTGAAGCTTTCTTT.

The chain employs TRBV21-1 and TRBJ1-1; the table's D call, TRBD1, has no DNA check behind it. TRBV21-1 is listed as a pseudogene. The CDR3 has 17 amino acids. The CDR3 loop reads CASSGRGTGGDNTEAFF. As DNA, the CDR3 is TGTGCCAGCAGCGGCCGAGGGACAGGGGGAGACAACACTGAAGCTTTCTTT.

As DNA, the CDR3 is TGTGCCAGCGCAGGGGCTGCAGCTATCGTAGAGACCCAGTACTTC. This encodes CASAGAAAIVETQYF. The chain uses TRBV28 and TRBJ2-5; D perhaps matches TRBD1 (6 bases). The germline V gene has CDR1 MDHEN and CDR2 SYDVKM. The CDR3 consists of 15 residues. V lost 8 bases to trimming and J lost 4 bases, with 20 bases between them.

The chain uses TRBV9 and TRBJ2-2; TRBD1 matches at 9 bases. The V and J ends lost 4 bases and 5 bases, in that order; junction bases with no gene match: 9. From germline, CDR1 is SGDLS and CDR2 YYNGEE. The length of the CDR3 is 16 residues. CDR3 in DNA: TGTGCCAGCAGCCCAAACCGGGACAGGGTTACCGGGGAGCTGTTTTTT. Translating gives CASSPNRDRVTGELFF. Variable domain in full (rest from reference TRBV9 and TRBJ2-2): DSGVTQTPKHLITATGQRVTLRCSPRSGDLSVYWYQQSLDQGLQFLIQYYNGEERAKGNILERFSAQQFPDLHSELNLSSLELGDSALYFCASSPNRDRVTGELFFGEGSRLTVL.

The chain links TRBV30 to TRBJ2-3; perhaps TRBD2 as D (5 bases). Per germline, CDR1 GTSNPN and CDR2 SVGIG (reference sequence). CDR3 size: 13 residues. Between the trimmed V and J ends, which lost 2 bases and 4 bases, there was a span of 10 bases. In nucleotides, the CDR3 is TGTGCCTGGAGTTCCGGGGAGCCAGATACGCAGTATTTT. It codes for CAWSSGEPDTQYF. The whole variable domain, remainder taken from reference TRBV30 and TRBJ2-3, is SQTIHQWPATLVQPVGSPLSLECTVEGTSNPNLYWYRQAAGRGLQLLFYSVGIGQISSEVPQNLSASRPQDRQFILSSKKLLLSDSGFYLCAWSSGEPDTQYFGPGTRLTVL.

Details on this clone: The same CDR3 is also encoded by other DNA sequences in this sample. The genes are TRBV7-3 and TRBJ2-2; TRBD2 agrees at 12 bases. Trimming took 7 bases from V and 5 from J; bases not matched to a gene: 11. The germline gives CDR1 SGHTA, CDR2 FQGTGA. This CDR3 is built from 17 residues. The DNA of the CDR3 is TGTGCCAGCACCAAAATAGGACTAGCGGGGTTGACCGGGGAGCTGTTTTTT. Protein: CASTKIGLAGLTGELFF.

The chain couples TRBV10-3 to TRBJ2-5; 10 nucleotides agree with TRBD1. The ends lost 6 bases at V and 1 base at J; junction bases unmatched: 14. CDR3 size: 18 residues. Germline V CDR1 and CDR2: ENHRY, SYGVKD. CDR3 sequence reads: CAIRRDRGNIRAQETQYF. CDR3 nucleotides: TGTGCCATCAGGCGGGACAGGGGAAACATTCGAGCCCAAGAGACCCAGTACTTC.

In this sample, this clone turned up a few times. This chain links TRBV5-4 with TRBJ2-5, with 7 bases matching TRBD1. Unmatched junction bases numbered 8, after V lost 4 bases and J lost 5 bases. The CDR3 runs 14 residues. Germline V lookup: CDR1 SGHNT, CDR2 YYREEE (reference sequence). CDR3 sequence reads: CASSQQTGVETQYF. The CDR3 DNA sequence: TGTGCCAGCAGCCAACAAACAGGGGTCGAGACCCAGTACTTC.

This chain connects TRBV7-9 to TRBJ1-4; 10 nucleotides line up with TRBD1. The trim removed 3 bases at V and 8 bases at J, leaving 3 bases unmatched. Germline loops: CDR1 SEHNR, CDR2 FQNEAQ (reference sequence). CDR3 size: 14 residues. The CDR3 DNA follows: TGTGCCAGCAGCTTCGACAGGGGGCGCGAAAAACTGTTTTTT. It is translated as CASSFDRGREKLFF.

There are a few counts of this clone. The CDR3 DNA reads TGTGCCAGCAGTGATGAGACAGGCAATCAGCCCCAGCATTTT. Amino acids: CASSDETGNQPQHF. The chain employs TRBV2 and TRBJ1-5, with TRBD1 as a possible D gene (5 bases). The CDR3 is 14 amino acids. The germline gives CDR1 SNHLY, CDR2 FYNNEI. Trimming took 3 bases from V and 2 from J, leaving 8 bases between them.